The 22 T cell receptor beta chains given below trace back to one sample, sequenced in a study of blood T cells in healthy people across ages. A sample-barcoded 5' primer and a J-beta primer mix were used in a second PCR of roughly 7 to 11 cycles. TCRdb reanalysed the 5' RACE reads using MiXCR and keeps one entry per CDR3 protein. The sample lists 1.5 million or so distinct CDR3 sequences, about 45% occurring once. Specimen: blood. The receptors were gathered from a woman aged 18-29 years in good health.

V gene TRBV4-3 combines with J gene TRBJ2-1, with 10 bases that match TRBD2. V was clipped by 3 bases and J by 6 bases; unmatched bases: 11. The CDR3 covers 17 residues. Germline-derived CDR1 and CDR2 are LGHNA and YSLEER. Here the CDR3 DNA reads TGCGCCAGCAGCCACTCCCTCTTAGCGGGAGGACGCAATGAGCAGTTCTTC. Its translation is CASSHSLLAGGRNEQFF.

V and J are TRBV7-6 and TRBJ1-6; 9 bases match TRBD1. J lost 7 bases, V lost 4 bases, and 8 bases had no gene match. From germline, CDR1 is SGHVS and CDR2 FNYEAQ. This CDR3 is 16 amino acids long. The DNA of the CDR3 is TGTGCCAGCAGCTCGTCACCGGGACAGGGAAATTCACCCCTCCACTTT. Protein product: CASSSSPGQGNSPLHF.

The chain carries TRBV10-2 and TRBJ2-3; weak D call: TRBD2 (6 bases). CDR3 size: 16 residues. V was pared by 4 bases and J by 3 bases, with 17 bases between. CDR1 and CDR2 (germline): WSHSY, SAAADI. The CDR3: CASSVRGGSRTDTQYF. In DNA, the CDR3 is TGCGCCAGCAGTGTGCGGGGCGGTTCACGGACAGATACGCAGTATTTT.

This clonotype has a handful of counts. The V gene is TRBV27, the J gene TRBJ1-2; 10 positions match TRBD1. This CDR3 is 17 amino acids long. Unmatched junction bases numbered 5, after V lost 0 bases and J lost 1 base. Germline V gene data show CDR1 as MNHEY and CDR2 as SMNVEV (reference sequence). Here the CDR3 DNA reads TGTGCCAGCAGTTTATCGACGGGACAGGGGAATAACTATGGCTACACCTTC. Protein sequence: CASSLSTGQGNNYGYTF.

Here the CDR3 reads CARYPPGGNYEQYF. The DNA for the CDR3 is TGTGCCAGATATCCCCCAGGGGGAAACTACGAGCAGTACTTC. V is TRBV25-1 and J is TRBJ2-7; 7 nucleotides align to TRBD1. V gave up 9 bases and J gave up 3 bases; unmatched junction bases: 11. CDR1 and CDR2 (germline): MGHDK, SYGVNS. This CDR3 has 14 amino acids.

This clonotype was seen only a few times. This rearrangement joins TRBV20-1 to TRBJ2-4; no clear D gene. Germline loops: CDR1 DFQATT, CDR2 SNEGSKA (reference sequence). Trimming took 4 bases from V and 0 from J, leaving 13 bases between them. CDR3 length equals 15 residues. For the CDR3, the DNA is TGCAGTGCTAAGGGTGAGGTGCTAGCCAAAAACATTCAGTACTTC. Translation: CSAKGEVLAKNIQYF.

The sample holds a few counts of this clonotype. The rearrangement links TRBV7-2 to TRBJ2-1; 12 positions match TRBD2. V lost 1 base and J lost 4; bases outside the gene matches: 5. The CDR3 is made up of 17 amino acids. CDR1 SGHTA and CDR2 FQGNSA come from the germline V gene. CDR3 sequence (DNA): TGTGCCAGCAGCTTAGTTCCTAGCGGGAGGGGATACAATGAGCAGTTCTTC. This gives the protein CASSLVPSGRGYNEQFF.

This clonotype was seen only once. This may come from a read error, since a much larger clone is one base off. V is TRBV29-1 and J is TRBJ2-1; D perhaps matches TRBD2 (6 bases). Germline-derived CDR1 and CDR2 are SQVTM and ANQGSEA. This CDR3 has 13 residues. CDR3 amino acids: CSGRESSYKEQFF. CDR3 nucleotides: TGCAGCGGCCGGGAGAGCTCCTACAAGGAGCAGTTCTTC.

A note on this clonotype: This may arise from a read error, as a much more abundant clone is one base away. V is TRBV20-1 and J is TRBJ1-2, with TRBD1 as a possible D gene (5 bases). This CDR3 spans 12 amino acids. V lost 3 bases, J lost 8 bases, and 13 bases lay in between. Germline CDR1 reads DFQATT; CDR2 reads SNEGSKA (reference sequence). CDR3 nucleotide sequence: TGCAGTGCTAGCGCGCAGGGTGCGGGCTACACCTTC. It is translated as CSASAQGAGYTF.

This clonotype was counted a few times. This sequence joins TRBV7-2 and TRBJ2-7, with D possibly TRBD2 on 5 matching bases. V lost 2 bases, J lost 3 bases, and 8 bases lay in between. The CDR3 covers 13 residues. Germline values: CDR1 SGHTA, CDR2 FQGNSA. CDR3 coding DNA: TGTGCCAGCAGCTTAAGGACTGTCTACGAGCAGTACTTC. This sequence encodes CASSLRTVYEQYF. Based on the CDR3 plus reference TRBV7-2 and TRBJ2-7, the full variable domain is GAGVSQSPSNKVTEKGKDVELRCDPISGHTALYWYRQSLGQGLEFLIYFQGNSAPDKSGLPSDRFSAERTGGSVSTLTIQRTQQEDSAVYLCASSLRTVYEQYFGPGTRLTVT.

This chain joins TRBV20-1 and TRBJ2-1; 7 nucleotides match TRBD2. CDR1 is DFQATT, CDR2 SNEGSKA, per germline (reference sequence). This CDR3 is built from 13 residues. The trim removed 4 bases at V and 5 bases at J, leaving 5 bases unmatched. This CDR3 reads CSAIGRKHNEQFF. As DNA, the CDR3 is TGCAGTGCTATCGGGAGGAAACACAATGAGCAGTTCTTC.

This clonotype was seen at least ten times. The V and J genes are TRBV28 and TRBJ2-7, with 8 bases lining up with TRBD1. V dropped 6 bases and J dropped 3; count of bases not matched to a gene: 7. The CDR3 has 14 residues. CDR1 MDHEN and CDR2 SYDVKM come from the germline V gene. The CDR3 here is CASSYGQGIYEQYF. In DNA form, the CDR3 reads TGTGCCAGCAGCTACGGACAGGGCATCTACGAGCAGTACTTC.

This clonotype was counted a few times. A much bigger clone sits one base away, suggesting this may be a read error. The chain is built from TRBV12-3 or TRBV12-4 and TRBJ2-3, with 10 positions matching TRBD2. The CDR3 runs to 15 residues. CDR3 in DNA: TGTGCCAGCAGTCTAGCGGGAGCCCGCGCAGATACGCAGTATTTT. Protein product: CASSLAGARADTQYF.

A few counts support this clonotype. The V call is TRBV21-1, the J call TRBJ2-7; no check of the table's D call, TRBD1, against the DNA was made. TRBV21-1 is a listed pseudogene. This CDR3 is 15 amino acids long. CDR3 region: CASSTAGQGTYEQYF. CDR3 DNA sequence: TGTGCCAGCAGCACCGCAGGACAGGGAACCTACGAGCAGTACTTC.

The rearrangement joins TRBV6-6 to TRBJ1-5; 8 bases are shared with TRBD1. The CDR3 sequence is 14 residues long. Germline lookup yields CDR1 MNHNY and CDR2 SVGAGI (reference sequence). The J segment lost 7 bases and the V segment lost 4 bases, leaving 6 bases of the junction unmatched. Here the CDR3 DNA reads TGTGCCAGCAGTTGGATGGACAGGGAGCAGCCCCAGCATTTT. Translation: CASSWMDREQPQHF.

As to this clonotype: Sequence at one end of the junction differs from germline and may be a read error. The rearrangement uses TRBV6-1 and TRBJ2-1, with TRBD2 as a possible D gene (5 bases). The CDR3 runs to 14 residues. CDR1 is MNHNS and CDR2 is SASEGT in the germline V gene. CDR3 nucleotide sequence: TGTGCCAGCTCCGAGCGGAGCTCCTACGATGAGCAGTTCTTC. It codes for CASSERSSYDEQFF.

This clonotype turned up a few times. The V gene is TRBV6-6, the J gene TRBJ2-5; D ambiguous. V was shortened by 0 bases and J by 1 base, with 12 bases between the two germline ends. Germline CDR1 reads MNHNY; CDR2 reads SVGAGI (reference sequence). This CDR3 is built from 16 residues. In DNA form, the CDR3 reads TGTGCCAGCAGTTACTCAGCAGCAGATCCCCAAGAGACCCAGTACTTC. Its translation is CASSYSAADPQETQYF.

V gene TRBV27 combines with J gene TRBJ2-7, with 7 bases matching TRBD2. Germline V CDR1 and CDR2: MNHEY, SMNVEV (reference sequence). V lost 5 bases and J lost 2; bases outside the gene matches: 6. This CDR3 has 14 residues. DNA of the CDR3: TGTGCCAGCAGTGTGCTGGGGGGGGCCTACGAGCAGTACTTC. This sequence encodes CASSVLGGAYEQYF.

CDR3 region: CASSQDPPLAGGGEQYF. Here the CDR3 DNA reads TGCGCCAGCAGCCAAGATCCCCCCCTAGCGGGAGGTGGGGAGCAGTACTTC. V is TRBV4-1 and J is TRBJ2-7; 11 bases agree with TRBD2. Germline CDR1 and CDR2: MGHRA and YSYEKL. Losses at the gene ends were 0 bases for V and 7 bases for J; bases not matched to a gene: 11. The CDR3 has 17 amino acids.

V is TRBV6-2 or TRBV6-3 and J is TRBJ2-1, with TRBD1 as a possible D gene (6 bases). Trimming took 2 bases from V and 9 from J, leaving 20 bases between them. The germline V gene encodes CDR1 MNHEY and CDR2 SVGEGT. There are 16 residues in the CDR3. CDR3 in DNA: TGTGCCAGCAGTTACGAGGGCCCAGGGGCAGGGCCTGAGCAGTTCTTC. This translates into CASSYEGPGAGPEQFF.

This clonotype was counted between two and nine times. V and J are TRBV24-1 and TRBJ2-1; D uncertain. Germline V lookup: CDR1 KGHDR, CDR2 SFDVKD. The CDR3 totals 13 residues. V was shortened by 3 bases and J by 6 bases, with 8 bases between the two germline ends. The CDR3 DNA reads TGTGCCACCAGTGATCATTTAGCCAATGAGCAGTTCTTC. Translated, it gives CATSDHLANEQFF.

This clonotype was picked up a small number of times. The chain joins TRBV20-1 to TRBJ1-2; the D is unclear. The CDR3 sequence is 15 residues long. Germline values: CDR1 DFQATT, CDR2 SNEGSKA (reference sequence). Trimming stripped 5 bases from V and 1 base from J, with 17 bases between. DNA of the CDR3: TGCAGTGCTCCGGCTTCAGGTCCGATTAACTATGGCTACACCTTC. Encoded protein: CSAPASGPINYGYTF.